The rows below give T cell receptor beta chains drawn from one sample of a study of CD8+ T cells in alopecia areata. Method: immunoSEQ multiplex PCR; TCRdb's copy keeps in-frame clones and lacks some. The sample includes 110,000 to 150,000 clones, approximately 80% of them seen just once. The sequencing here drew on CD8+ T cells sorted from blood, taken at week 4, from a patient treated with tofacitinib. The receptors derive from a human donor with alopecia areata. The CDR3 runs from the conserved cysteine through the conserved F or W. Each record gives: D gene, V gene, J gene, clone size, CDR3 protein, CDR3 DNA. D genes are given only for firm matches. Some rows have no size entry. The others give once, few or many, or a class for an expanded clone.

D gene: TRBD1; V gene: TRBV29-1; J gene: TRBJ1-5; clone size: NA; CDR3 protein: CSPTGECNQPQHF; CDR3 DNA: TGCAGCCCAACAGGGGAATGCAATCAGCCCCAGCATTTT
D gene: NA; V gene: TRBV6-5; J gene: TRBJ2-1; clone size: NA; CDR3 protein: CASRPRGYYNEQFF; CDR3 DNA: TGTGCCAGCAGACCTAGGGGATACTACAATGAGCAGTTCTTC
D gene: TRBD2; V gene: TRBV7-9; J gene: TRBJ2-2; clone size: NA; CDR3 protein: CASSPGLGAGELFF; CDR3 DNA: TGTGCCAGCAGCCCGGGACTAGGGGCCGGGGAGCTGTTTTTT
D gene: NA; V gene: TRBV10-3; J gene: TRBJ2-1; clone size: many; CDR3 protein: CAISERTYEQFF; CDR3 DNA: TGTGCCATCAGTGAGAGAACGTATGAGCAGTTCTTC
D gene: TRBD1; V gene: TRBV7-9; J gene: TRBJ2-5; clone size: NA; CDR3 protein: CASSWAGTGVRETQYF; CDR3 DNA: TGTGCCAGCAGCTGGGCCGGGACAGGGGTTCGAGAGACCCAGTACTTC
D gene: TRBD1; V gene: TRBV29-1; J gene: TRBJ2-7; clone size: once; CDR3 protein: CSVDRQGSYEQYF; CDR3 DNA: TGCAGCGTCGACAGACAGGGAAGCTACGAGCAGTACTTC
D gene: NA; V gene: TRBV25-1; J gene: TRBJ1-3; clone size: NA; CDR3 protein: CASSADRTGNTIYF; CDR3 DNA: TGTGCCAGCAGTGCGGACAGAACCGGAAACACCATATATTTT
D gene: NA; V gene: TRBV19; J gene: TRBJ1-5; clone size: NA; CDR3 protein: CASKWRGNQPQHF; CDR3 DNA: TGTGCCAGTAAGTGGAGGGGAAATCAGCCCCAGCATTTT
D gene: TRBD1; V gene: TRBV11-1; J gene: TRBJ2-7; clone size: NA; CDR3 protein: CASGTGAYEQYF; CDR3 DNA: TGTGCCAGCGGGACAGGAGCCTACGAGCAGTACTTC
D gene: NA; V gene: TRBV9; J gene: TRBJ2-3; clone size: NA; CDR3 protein: CASSVEPGASTDTQYF; CDR3 DNA: TGTGCCAGCAGCGTAGAACCGGGGGCTAGCACAGATACGCAGTATTTT
D gene: NA; V gene: TRBV29-1; J gene: TRBJ2-1; clone size: NA; CDR3 protein: CSVLRADFYNEQFF; CDR3 DNA: TGCAGCGTTCTCAGAGCGGACTTCTACAATGAGCAGTTCTTC
D gene: TRBD1; V gene: TRBV30; J gene: TRBJ2-3; clone size: NA; CDR3 protein: CAWSPTGGTDTQYF; CDR3 DNA: TGTGCCTGGAGTCCCACAGGGGGTACAGATACGCAGTATTTT
D gene: TRBD2; V gene: TRBV13; J gene: TRBJ2-1; clone size: NA; CDR3 protein: CASSSNLAGATYNEQFF; CDR3 DNA: TGTGCCAGCAGCTCGAATTTAGCGGGGGCTACCTACAATGAGCAGTTCTTC
D gene: NA; V gene: TRBV6-1; J gene: TRBJ2-5; clone size: NA; CDR3 protein: CASSEAGEPGPETQYF; CDR3 DNA: TGTGCCAGCAGTGAAGCGGGAGAACCTGGCCCAGAGACCCAGTACTTC
D gene: NA; V gene: TRBV4-3; J gene: TRBJ2-1; clone size: once; CDR3 protein: CASSRLNITMSSYNEQFF; CDR3 DNA: TGCGCCAGCAGCCGCCTAAACATTACCATGAGCTCCTACAATGAGCAGTTCTTC
D gene: NA; V gene: TRBV7-9; J gene: TRBJ2-5; clone size: NA; CDR3 protein: CASSLGRETQYF; CDR3 DNA: TGTGCCAGCAGCTTAGGTAGAGAGACCCAGTACTTC